The text below deals with one TCR beta chain. This sample is part of a study of response to subunit inactivated influenza vaccine. TCRdb reprocessed the RT-PCR reads with MiXCR, giving one entry per CDR3 protein. The sample includes about 570,000 distinct CDR3 sequences, around 11% of them seen just once. The junction had 17 bases not matched to a gene; V was cut back by 5 bases and J by 1 base. The CDR3 contains 19 residues. Germline CDR1 SGHAT, CDR2 FQDESV (reference sequence). This sample was also put to use in a study of T cells expressing NK-cell markers. Per that paper: 5'RACE template switching with UMIs generated TCR beta cDNA. Sequencing of TCR beta repertoires drew on sorted CD3+CD56+NKG2C+, CD3+CD56+NKG2C- and CD3+CD56-NKG2C+ T cells. With an anti-gamma-delta TCR antibody, sorting in several experiments was kept to alpha-beta TCR T cells.

This receptor was obtained from a man over 45 who received an inactivated influenza vaccine. V is TRBV11-1 and J is TRBJ2-7, with 10 positions matching TRBD1. Sample: PBMCs from blood, taken on the day of vaccination. CDR3 bases: TGTGCCAGCAGCCCGCGGACAGGGGGATTTTCCTTGTTTTCCTACGAGCAGTACTTC. Translated, it gives CASSPRTGGFSLFSYEQYF.